Listed below are T cell receptor beta chains from one sample, sequenced in a study of cytomegalovirus exposure and HLA in healthy donors. This table comes from immunoSEQ multiplex PCR, and its TCRdb copy is limited to in-frame clones, with some not included. The data hold 100,000 or so clones, with about 70% observed a single time. Sample: PBMCs. The receptors here all came from a woman aged 40 to 50 in good health and CMV-seropositive. The CDR3 runs from the conserved cysteine through the conserved F or W. Each record gives: V gene, J gene, clone size, CDR3 protein. Rows give clone size only sometimes, using once, few, many, or a class for an expanded clone.

TRBV19	TRBJ2-2	-	CASSITRGSNTGELFF
TRBV15	TRBJ1-5	-	CATSRDGAKNQPQHF
TRBV6-1	TRBJ2-1	-	CASSDTGTSVWKQFF
TRBV18	TRBJ1-1	once	CASSPARVGTEAFF
TRBV2	TRBJ1-1	few	CASSGDRGDEAFF
TRBV2	TRBJ2-1	-	CASSGGFIQINEQFF
TRBV19	TRBJ2-5	-	CASADQETQYF
TRBV15	TRBJ2-5	-	CATSRDGRQETQYF
TRBV5-1	TRBJ2-5	-	CASSSQGAQETQYF
TRBV11-2	TRBJ1-6	few	CASSFSFRINSPLHF
TRBV19	TRBJ1-2	-	CASSIDLGEGYGYTF
TRBV30	TRBJ1-6	-	CAWSSSGTEISPLHF
TRBV5-4	TRBJ2-5	-	CASSLGQGVVETQYF
TRBV5-1	TRBJ2-3	once	CASTKGLAGRTDTQYF
TRBV9	TRBJ2-2	-	CASSAGTANTGELFF
TRBV5-4	TRBJ1-4	-	CASSLGGQGEREKLFF
TRBV30	TRBJ1-5	-	CAWSPSNQPQHF
TRBV7-3	TRBJ2-2	-	CASSADRLNTGELFF
TRBV6-5	TRBJ1-2	few	CASSYFQGSGYTF
TRBV7-3	TRBJ2-1	-	CASSLAGSSYNEQFF
TRBV7-8	TRBJ1-5	-	CASSATDLGNQPQHF
TRBV4-2	TRBJ2-1	-	CASSQLDRDEQFF